The rows below give T cell receptor beta chains drawn from one sample of a study of blood T cell repertoires in COVID-19. Sequencing was performed with immunoSEQ multiplex PCR; in TCRdb, only in-frame clones are kept and a portion is missing. Of some 150,000 clones listed, 80% are singletons. What was sequenced was peripheral blood. These receptors all stem from a woman aged 45-59 years with acute or convalescent COVID-19. Both conserved end residues are part of each CDR3. A D gene is named only where the DNA matches it firmly. Size values are once, few and many counts, or a class for expanded clones, and some rows have none.

15,TRBD1,TRBV6-5,TRBJ1-2,-,CASSYSTQGAYGYTF,TGTGCCAGCAGTTACTCGACGCAGGGGGCCTATGGCTACACCTTC
13,-,TRBV5-1,TRBJ1-5,few,CASSLTPDQPQHF,TGCGCCAGCAGCTTGACACCAGATCAGCCCCAGCATTTT
14,-,TRBV29-1,TRBJ2-3,-,CSVARGISTDTQYF,TGCAGCGTGGCTCGGGGGATCTCCACAGATACGCAGTATTTT
14,-,TRBV7-2,TRBJ1-3,-,CASSVFKRLDTIYF,TGTGCCAGCAGCGTCTTCAAACGGTTAGACACCATATATTTT
17,-,TRBV3-1/TRBV3-2,TRBJ2-4,-,CASSQEGGGRAKNIQYF,TGTGCCAGCAGCCAAGAGGGAGGGGGAAGAGCCAAAAACATTCAGTACTTC
15,-,TRBV7-2,TRBJ1-6,-,CASSLQAPTVSPLHF,TGTGCCAGCAGCTTACAAGCCCCCACGGTTTCGCCCCTCCACTTT
15,-,TRBV7-2,TRBJ1-2,-,CASSQLGYRLYGYTF,TGTGCCAGCAGCCAACTGGGGTACAGGCTCTATGGCTACACCTTC
14,-,TRBV28,TRBJ1-6,-,CASSLPRSNSPLHF,TGTGCCAGCAGTTTGCCCCGGTCTAACTCACCCCTCCACTTT
16,TRBD1,TRBV7-9,TRBJ1-5,-,CASSFSDRVSNQPQHF,TGTGCCAGCAGCTTTTCGGACAGGGTAAGCAATCAGCCCCAGCATTTT
13,-,TRBV18,TRBJ1-3,few,CASSTGNGNTIYF,TGTGCCAGCTCAACAGGGAACGGAAACACCATATATTTT
15,-,TRBV5-8,TRBJ2-4,once,CASSRPGEVKNIQYF,TGTGCCAGCAGCCGTCCGGGGGAGGTAAAAAACATTCAGTACTTC
16,-,TRBV11-3,TRBJ2-2,-,CASSSGSAANTGELFF,TGTGCCAGCAGCTCCGGGTCCGCCGCGAACACCGGGGAGCTGTTTTTT
15,-,TRBV7-3,TRBJ1-1,-,CASSPYTGPNTEAFF,TGTGCCAGCAGCCCCTACACAGGCCCGAACACTGAAGCTTTCTTT
15,-,TRBV7-2,TRBJ1-2,few,CASSSLSTEIHGYTF,TGTGCCAGCAGCTCCCTTTCAACAGAGATCCATGGCTACACCTTC
16,TRBD1,TRBV5-6,TRBJ1-3,few,CASSMAQGAFGNTIYF,TGTGCCAGCAGCATGGCGCAGGGGGCTTTTGGAAACACCATATATTTT
15,-,TRBV25-1,TRBJ1-1,-,CASSEPTGPNTEAFF,TGTGCCAGCAGTGAACCGACAGGCCCGAACACTGAAGCTTTCTTT
14,-,TRBV29-1,TRBJ1-2,few,CSVATTPSGYGYTF,TGCAGCGTTGCCACGACTCCTTCTGGCTATGGCTACACCTTC
18,TRBD2,TRBV9,TRBJ2-6,-,CASSTPGRGGTGANVLTF,TGTGCCAGCAGCACCCCCGGGCGGGGGGGAACTGGGGCCAACGTCCTGACTTTC
14,TRBD1,TRBV29-1,TRBJ1-4,-,CSARTGQGREKLFF,TGCAGCGCACGTACGGGACAGGGGCGTGAAAAACTGTTTTTT
16,-,TRBV7-9,TRBJ1-3,-,CASSLIFDWAGNTIYF,TGTGCCAGCAGCTTAATCTTCGACTGGGCTGGAAACACCATATATTTT
15,TRBD1,TRBV7-2,TRBJ1-4,-,CASSRQGAANEKLFF,TGTGCCAGCAGCAGACAGGGGGCGGCTAATGAAAAACTGTTTTTT
16,-,TRBV3-1/TRBV3-2,TRBJ1-3,-,CASSHAGQLSGNTIYF,TGTGCCAGCAGCCACGCTGGACAGCTCTCTGGAAACACCATATATTTT
16,TRBD1,TRBV4-1,TRBJ1-4,-,CASSPGTGGAFEKLFF,TGCGCCAGCAGCCCAGGGACAGGGGGCGCTTTTGAAAAACTGTTTTTT
12,-,TRBV7-8,TRBJ2-1,-,CASRGFVNEQFF,TGTGCCAGCAGGGGCTTTGTGAATGAGCAGTTCTTC
13,-,TRBV7-2,TRBJ2-7,medium-sized,CASRPGFSYEQYF,TGTGCCAGCAGACCAGGGTTCTCCTACGAGCAGTACTTC
18,TRBD1,TRBV28,TRBJ1-2,-,CASSLSTQGGFRRGGYTF,TGTGCCAGCAGTTTGTCTACCCAAGGGGGCTTTAGGAGGGGTGGCTACACCTTC
15,-,TRBV5-1,TRBJ1-6,-,CASSLVGGGATPLHF,TGCGCCAGCAGCTTGGTCGGGGGAGGGGCAACACCCCTCCACTTT
15,-,TRBV5-1,TRBJ2-7,-,CASMEGGVPFYEQYF,TGCGCCAGCATGGAGGGGGGGGTCCCTTTCTACGAGCAGTACTTC
13,TRBD1,TRBV5-1,TRBJ1-2,-,CASSLVGQGSYTF,TGCGCCAGCAGCTTGGTAGGACAGGGGAGCTACACCTTC
18,TRBD2,TRBV7-6,TRBJ2-2,few,CASSPGLGFVRSTGELFF,TGTGCCAGCAGCCCGGGACTAGGGTTTGTTCGGTCCACCGGGGAGCTGTTTTTT
13,TRBD2,TRBV7-2,TRBJ2-1,few,CASSLVSGGIPFF,TGTGCCAGCAGCTTAGTGAGCGGGGGGATCCCGTTCTTC
15,-,TRBV20-1,TRBJ2-3,-,CSASLRDPRADTQYF,TGCAGTGCTAGTTTGCGGGACCCTCGCGCAGATACGCAGTATTTT
15,-,TRBV21-1,TRBJ2-7,-,CASSNRTGGSYEQYF,TGTGCCAGCAGCAACAGGACAGGGGGCTCCTACGAGCAGTACTTC